Following are 5 T cell receptor beta chains from one sample sequenced in a study of blood T cell repertoires in COVID-19. Using immunoSEQ multiplex PCR, the repertoire was profiled, and TCRdb retains in-frame clones only, with some absent. The profile covers more than 85,000 clones, with roughly nine tenths appearing a single time and around 5% taken by the ten largest. Sequencing was done on a sample of peripheral blood. These receptors were taken from a woman between 50 and 59 years old with COVID-19, enrolled during active disease.

This chain uses TRBV5-4 with TRBJ2-4; 9 bases agree with TRBD2. The CDR3 spans 15 residues. The germline CDR1 and CDR2 sequences are SGHNT and YYREEE (reference sequence). V trimming: 0 bases; J trimming: 9 bases; junction bases outside the gene matches: 7. In DNA, the CDR3 is TGTGCCAGCAGCTTGGATTCTAGCGGGGTTGGCATTCAGTACTTC. Protein sequence: CASSLDSSGVGIQYF.

V is TRBV7-9 and J is TRBJ2-1, with 14 positions matching TRBD2. CDR3 size: 17 residues. Germline assignment: CDR1 SEHNR and CDR2 FQNEAQ (reference sequence). J lost 5 bases, V lost 1 base, and 4 bases had no gene match. This CDR3 reads CASSLGLAGGRHNEQFF. The CDR3 coding sequence is TGTGCCAGCAGCTTAGGACTAGCGGGGGGGCGCCACAATGAGCAGTTCTTC.

The J gene is TRBJ1-5, the V gene TRBV6-1; weak D call: TRBD1 (6 bases). The length of the CDR3 is 15 residues. CDR1 MNHNS and CDR2 SASEGT come from the germline V gene. Trimming removed 2 bases from V and 5 bases from J, with 13 bases in between. CDR3 protein: CASSEQQGRDQPQHF. In nucleotides, the CDR3 is TGTGCCAGCAGTGAACAACAGGGTAGGGATCAGCCCCAGCATTTT.

The chain recombines TRBV5-6 with TRBJ1-5, with 9 bases lining up with TRBD1. Germline lookup yields CDR1 SGHDT and CDR2 YYEEEE. The junction had 5 bases not matched to a gene; V was cut back by 1 base and J by 0 bases. The CDR3 length is 17 residues. This CDR3 reads CASSLYWTGASNQPQHF. The CDR3 DNA is TGTGCCAGCAGCTTGTATTGGACAGGGGCTAGCAATCAGCCCCAGCATTTT.

The chain is built from TRBV7-2 and TRBJ1-2, with 10 nucleotides matching TRBD1. The CDR3 has 14 amino acids. J was trimmed by 3 bases and V by 5 bases; bases with no gene match: 3. Germline V CDR1 and CDR2: SGHTA, FQGNSA. Written as DNA, the CDR3 is TGTGCCAGCAGCCCCGACAGGGGGCACTATGGCTACACCTTC. This translates into CASSPDRGHYGYTF.